This entry describes one T cell receptor beta chain. The antigen remains undetermined. This specimen comes from a study of cytomegalovirus exposure and HLA in healthy donors. Study conclusions and caveats: An assumption of roughly uniform sequencing depth across donors underlay the presence/absence analyses. HLA alleles showed associations with about 17,000 TCR beta sequences in a later analysis, at a 0.05 false discovery rate.

V lost 6 bases to trimming and J lost 8 bases; unmatched junction nucleotides: 6. Germline V CDR1 and CDR2: MNHEY, SVGAGI. This CDR3 is 15 amino acids long. Researchers ran the PCR with 60 Vbeta and 13 Jbeta primers. Sequencing was performed with immunoSEQ multiplex PCR; in TCRdb, only in-frame clones are kept and a portion is missing. In all, the sample yields approximately 150,000 clones. The source is a woman under 30 in good health and CMV-seronegative. The rearrangement joins TRBV6-5 to TRBJ2-1, with 14 bases matching TRBD2. Sequencing used PBMCs. CDR3 in amino acids: CASSRLAGGPHEQFF. The CDR3 DNA reads TGTGCCAGCAGCCGACTAGCGGGAGGGCCCCATGAGCAGTTCTTC.